Each of the 13 T cell receptor beta chains below was sequenced from the same sample in a study of shared clonotypes between healthy human individuals. Only in-frame clones appear in the TCRdb table, and some are missing; sequencing was by immunoSEQ multiplex PCR. The sample yields roughly 2.1 million clones, 85% to 95% seen once. It was CD45RO-negative cells, positively selected for CCR7, that made up naive CD8 cells, with terminally differentiated effector memory CD45RA+ cells excluded. Sequencing was done on a sample of naive CD8+ T cells from PBMCs. Source of these receptors: a man younger than 35 in good health. Some clones in this sample may be carry-over from other donors' samples.

The DNA for the CDR3 is TGCGCCAGCAGCCAAGATCTACAGGGTGAGCAGTTCTTC. Its translation is CASSQDLQGEQFF. The chain is built from TRBV4-1 and TRBJ2-1, with a weak D call TRBD1 (6 bases). Germline V gives CDR1 MGHRA, CDR2 YSYEKL. Trimming shortened V by 0 bases and J by 9 bases, and 9 bases separated the two germline ends. There are 13 residues in the CDR3.

This chain links TRBV28 with TRBJ1-1; unclear D gene. The ends were cut back, 1 base at V and 2 bases at J, with 2 bases in the middle. CDR3 length: 12 residues. CDR1 is MDHEN and CDR2 is SYDVKM in the germline V gene. CDR3 residues: CASSLYNTEAFF. The CDR3 nucleotides are TGTGCCAGCAGTTTATACAACACTGAAGCTTTCTTT.

V and J are TRBV5-5 and TRBJ2-7, with 7 nucleotides matching TRBD2. The CDR3 contains 17 residues. V lost 2 bases and J lost 2; bases outside the gene matches: 13. Germline assignment: CDR1 SGHKS and CDR2 YYEKEE (reference sequence). The CDR3 sequence: CASSLQLRGTITYEQYF. CDR3 DNA: TGTGCCAGCAGCTTACAACTTCGCGGGACTATCACCTACGAGCAGTACTTC. The entire variable domain, with the rest obtained from reference TRBV5-5 and TRBJ2-7, is as follows: DAGVTQSPTHLIKTRGQQVTLRCSPISGHKSVSWYQQVLGQGPQFIFQYYEKEERGRGNFPDRFSARQFPNYSSELNVNALLLGDSALYLCASSLQLRGTITYEQYFGPGTRLTVT.

V is TRBV12-5 and J is TRBJ2-5; a weak D match, TRBD1 (6 bases). V was trimmed by 3 bases and J by 5 bases, leaving 25 bases between them. Germline lookup yields CDR1 LGHNT and CDR2 FRNRAP. The CDR3 totals 18 residues. This chain's CDR3 is CASGFKDSRPIGQETQYF. CDR3 in DNA: TGTGCTAGTGGTTTTAAGGACAGCCGACCCATTGGGCAGGAGACCCAGTACTTC.

Worth noting for this clone: Other DNA sequences in this specimen translate into the identical CDR3. The chain recombines TRBV27 with TRBJ2-7; 11 bases are a match to TRBD2. CDR1 is MNHEY and CDR2 is SMNVEV in the germline V gene (reference sequence). V shed 6 bases and J 3 bases; nucleotides not matched to a gene: 4. CDR3 length equals 14 residues. The CDR3 DNA is TGTGCCAGCAGCGCCGGGACTAGCGGCTACGAGCAGTACTTC. This gives the protein CASSAGTSGYEQYF.

The rearrangement joins TRBV11-2 to TRBJ1-1; perhaps TRBD1 as D (5 bases). CDR1 and CDR2 (germline): SGHAT, FQNNGV. The CDR3 sequence is 15 residues long. V lost 5 bases and J lost 0, with 13 bases in between. The CDR3 region has the DNA TGTGCCAGCAGCCGGGGCCCAAATCTGAACACTGAAGCTTTCTTT. Protein sequence: CASSRGPNLNTEAFF.

This rearrangement joins TRBV14 to TRBJ2-7, with 8 bases matching TRBD2. Germline CDR1 reads SGHDN; CDR2 reads FVKESK. The CDR3 sequence is 17 residues long. The J segment lost 4 bases and the V segment lost 0 bases, leaving 11 bases of the junction unmatched. The CDR3 loop reads CASSQDSNSGIWYEQYF. In DNA form, the CDR3 reads TGTGCCAGCAGCCAAGATAGTAATAGCGGGATTTGGTACGAGCAGTACTTC.

The chain carries TRBV28 and TRBJ2-1, with D possibly matching TRBD1 (9 bases). The V end lost 7 bases, the J end lost 6 bases, and 16 bases lay between the germline ends. CDR1 is MDHEN and CDR2 is SYDVKM in the germline V gene. The CDR3 has 14 amino acids. The CDR3 reads CASTGTGTSNEQFF. The CDR3, as DNA: TGTGCCAGCACGGGGACAGGGACTAGCAATGAGCAGTTCTTC.

The chain links TRBV4-3 to TRBJ2-1, with TRBD1 matching over 8 bases. This CDR3 spans 15 amino acids. Germline assignment: CDR1 LGHNA and CDR2 YSLEER. J gave up 4 bases and V 5 bases, and 7 bases lay outside the gene matches. The CDR3 region is CASSSGTGIYNEQFF. CDR3 sequence (DNA): TGCGCCAGCAGCTCCGGGACAGGAATTTACAATGAGCAGTTCTTC.

The chain couples TRBV7-6 to TRBJ2-1; D is uncertain. Germline V gene data show CDR1 as SGHVS and CDR2 as FNYEAQ. Trimming left V 2 bases short and J 5 bases short, with 13 bases between. This CDR3 has 15 residues. The CDR3 is CASSLISIPDNEQFF. For the CDR3, the DNA is TGTGCCAGCAGCTTAATCTCAATTCCGGACAATGAGCAGTTCTTC.

The V and J genes are TRBV5-4 and TRBJ2-7; a possible D gene is TRBD1 (6 bases). Germline loops: CDR1 SGHNT, CDR2 YYREEE (reference sequence). This CDR3 contains 13 residues. V was pared by 5 bases and J by 3 bases, with 12 bases between. DNA of the CDR3: TGTGCCAGCAGTACACAGGGTCACTACGAGCAGTACTTC. Translation: CASSTQGHYEQYF.

The V gene is TRBV5-4, the J gene TRBJ2-2; maybe TRBD2 (6 bases). The CDR3 consists of 16 residues. Trimming took 3 bases from V and 2 from J, leaving 14 bases between them. CDR1 is SGHNT and CDR2 is YYREEE in the germline V gene (reference sequence). The CDR3 DNA reads TGTGCCAGCAGCTCCCGGGACTCTCTAAACACCGGGGAGCTGTTTTTT. Translating gives CASSSRDSLNTGELFF.

The chain employs TRBV9 and TRBJ2-7, with a possible D match to TRBD2 (6 bases). V was clipped by 4 bases and J by 5 bases, with 16 bases between them. Germline V lookup: CDR1 SGDLS, CDR2 YYNGEE. The CDR3 runs to 14 residues. The CDR3 protein is CASSPGRSEDEQYF. Here the CDR3 DNA reads TGTGCCAGCAGCCCAGGGAGGTCAGAGGACGAGCAGTACTTC.